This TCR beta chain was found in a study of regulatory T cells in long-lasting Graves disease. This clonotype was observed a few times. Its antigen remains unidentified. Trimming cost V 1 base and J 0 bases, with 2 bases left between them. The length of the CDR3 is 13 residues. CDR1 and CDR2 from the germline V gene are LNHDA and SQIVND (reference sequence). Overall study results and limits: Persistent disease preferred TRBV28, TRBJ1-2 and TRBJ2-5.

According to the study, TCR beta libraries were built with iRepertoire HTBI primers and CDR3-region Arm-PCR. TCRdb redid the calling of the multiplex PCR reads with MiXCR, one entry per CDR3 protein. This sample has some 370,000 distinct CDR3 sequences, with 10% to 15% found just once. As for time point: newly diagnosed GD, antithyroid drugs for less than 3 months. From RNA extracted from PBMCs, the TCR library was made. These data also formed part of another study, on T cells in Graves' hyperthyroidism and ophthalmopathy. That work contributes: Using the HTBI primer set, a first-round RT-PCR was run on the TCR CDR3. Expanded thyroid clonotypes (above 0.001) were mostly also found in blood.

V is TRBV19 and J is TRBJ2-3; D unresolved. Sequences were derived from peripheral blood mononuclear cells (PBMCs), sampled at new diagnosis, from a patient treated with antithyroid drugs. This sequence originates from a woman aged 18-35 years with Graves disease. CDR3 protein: CASSIASTDTQYF. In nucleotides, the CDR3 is TGTGCCAGTAGTATAGCTAGCACAGATACGCAGTATTTT.